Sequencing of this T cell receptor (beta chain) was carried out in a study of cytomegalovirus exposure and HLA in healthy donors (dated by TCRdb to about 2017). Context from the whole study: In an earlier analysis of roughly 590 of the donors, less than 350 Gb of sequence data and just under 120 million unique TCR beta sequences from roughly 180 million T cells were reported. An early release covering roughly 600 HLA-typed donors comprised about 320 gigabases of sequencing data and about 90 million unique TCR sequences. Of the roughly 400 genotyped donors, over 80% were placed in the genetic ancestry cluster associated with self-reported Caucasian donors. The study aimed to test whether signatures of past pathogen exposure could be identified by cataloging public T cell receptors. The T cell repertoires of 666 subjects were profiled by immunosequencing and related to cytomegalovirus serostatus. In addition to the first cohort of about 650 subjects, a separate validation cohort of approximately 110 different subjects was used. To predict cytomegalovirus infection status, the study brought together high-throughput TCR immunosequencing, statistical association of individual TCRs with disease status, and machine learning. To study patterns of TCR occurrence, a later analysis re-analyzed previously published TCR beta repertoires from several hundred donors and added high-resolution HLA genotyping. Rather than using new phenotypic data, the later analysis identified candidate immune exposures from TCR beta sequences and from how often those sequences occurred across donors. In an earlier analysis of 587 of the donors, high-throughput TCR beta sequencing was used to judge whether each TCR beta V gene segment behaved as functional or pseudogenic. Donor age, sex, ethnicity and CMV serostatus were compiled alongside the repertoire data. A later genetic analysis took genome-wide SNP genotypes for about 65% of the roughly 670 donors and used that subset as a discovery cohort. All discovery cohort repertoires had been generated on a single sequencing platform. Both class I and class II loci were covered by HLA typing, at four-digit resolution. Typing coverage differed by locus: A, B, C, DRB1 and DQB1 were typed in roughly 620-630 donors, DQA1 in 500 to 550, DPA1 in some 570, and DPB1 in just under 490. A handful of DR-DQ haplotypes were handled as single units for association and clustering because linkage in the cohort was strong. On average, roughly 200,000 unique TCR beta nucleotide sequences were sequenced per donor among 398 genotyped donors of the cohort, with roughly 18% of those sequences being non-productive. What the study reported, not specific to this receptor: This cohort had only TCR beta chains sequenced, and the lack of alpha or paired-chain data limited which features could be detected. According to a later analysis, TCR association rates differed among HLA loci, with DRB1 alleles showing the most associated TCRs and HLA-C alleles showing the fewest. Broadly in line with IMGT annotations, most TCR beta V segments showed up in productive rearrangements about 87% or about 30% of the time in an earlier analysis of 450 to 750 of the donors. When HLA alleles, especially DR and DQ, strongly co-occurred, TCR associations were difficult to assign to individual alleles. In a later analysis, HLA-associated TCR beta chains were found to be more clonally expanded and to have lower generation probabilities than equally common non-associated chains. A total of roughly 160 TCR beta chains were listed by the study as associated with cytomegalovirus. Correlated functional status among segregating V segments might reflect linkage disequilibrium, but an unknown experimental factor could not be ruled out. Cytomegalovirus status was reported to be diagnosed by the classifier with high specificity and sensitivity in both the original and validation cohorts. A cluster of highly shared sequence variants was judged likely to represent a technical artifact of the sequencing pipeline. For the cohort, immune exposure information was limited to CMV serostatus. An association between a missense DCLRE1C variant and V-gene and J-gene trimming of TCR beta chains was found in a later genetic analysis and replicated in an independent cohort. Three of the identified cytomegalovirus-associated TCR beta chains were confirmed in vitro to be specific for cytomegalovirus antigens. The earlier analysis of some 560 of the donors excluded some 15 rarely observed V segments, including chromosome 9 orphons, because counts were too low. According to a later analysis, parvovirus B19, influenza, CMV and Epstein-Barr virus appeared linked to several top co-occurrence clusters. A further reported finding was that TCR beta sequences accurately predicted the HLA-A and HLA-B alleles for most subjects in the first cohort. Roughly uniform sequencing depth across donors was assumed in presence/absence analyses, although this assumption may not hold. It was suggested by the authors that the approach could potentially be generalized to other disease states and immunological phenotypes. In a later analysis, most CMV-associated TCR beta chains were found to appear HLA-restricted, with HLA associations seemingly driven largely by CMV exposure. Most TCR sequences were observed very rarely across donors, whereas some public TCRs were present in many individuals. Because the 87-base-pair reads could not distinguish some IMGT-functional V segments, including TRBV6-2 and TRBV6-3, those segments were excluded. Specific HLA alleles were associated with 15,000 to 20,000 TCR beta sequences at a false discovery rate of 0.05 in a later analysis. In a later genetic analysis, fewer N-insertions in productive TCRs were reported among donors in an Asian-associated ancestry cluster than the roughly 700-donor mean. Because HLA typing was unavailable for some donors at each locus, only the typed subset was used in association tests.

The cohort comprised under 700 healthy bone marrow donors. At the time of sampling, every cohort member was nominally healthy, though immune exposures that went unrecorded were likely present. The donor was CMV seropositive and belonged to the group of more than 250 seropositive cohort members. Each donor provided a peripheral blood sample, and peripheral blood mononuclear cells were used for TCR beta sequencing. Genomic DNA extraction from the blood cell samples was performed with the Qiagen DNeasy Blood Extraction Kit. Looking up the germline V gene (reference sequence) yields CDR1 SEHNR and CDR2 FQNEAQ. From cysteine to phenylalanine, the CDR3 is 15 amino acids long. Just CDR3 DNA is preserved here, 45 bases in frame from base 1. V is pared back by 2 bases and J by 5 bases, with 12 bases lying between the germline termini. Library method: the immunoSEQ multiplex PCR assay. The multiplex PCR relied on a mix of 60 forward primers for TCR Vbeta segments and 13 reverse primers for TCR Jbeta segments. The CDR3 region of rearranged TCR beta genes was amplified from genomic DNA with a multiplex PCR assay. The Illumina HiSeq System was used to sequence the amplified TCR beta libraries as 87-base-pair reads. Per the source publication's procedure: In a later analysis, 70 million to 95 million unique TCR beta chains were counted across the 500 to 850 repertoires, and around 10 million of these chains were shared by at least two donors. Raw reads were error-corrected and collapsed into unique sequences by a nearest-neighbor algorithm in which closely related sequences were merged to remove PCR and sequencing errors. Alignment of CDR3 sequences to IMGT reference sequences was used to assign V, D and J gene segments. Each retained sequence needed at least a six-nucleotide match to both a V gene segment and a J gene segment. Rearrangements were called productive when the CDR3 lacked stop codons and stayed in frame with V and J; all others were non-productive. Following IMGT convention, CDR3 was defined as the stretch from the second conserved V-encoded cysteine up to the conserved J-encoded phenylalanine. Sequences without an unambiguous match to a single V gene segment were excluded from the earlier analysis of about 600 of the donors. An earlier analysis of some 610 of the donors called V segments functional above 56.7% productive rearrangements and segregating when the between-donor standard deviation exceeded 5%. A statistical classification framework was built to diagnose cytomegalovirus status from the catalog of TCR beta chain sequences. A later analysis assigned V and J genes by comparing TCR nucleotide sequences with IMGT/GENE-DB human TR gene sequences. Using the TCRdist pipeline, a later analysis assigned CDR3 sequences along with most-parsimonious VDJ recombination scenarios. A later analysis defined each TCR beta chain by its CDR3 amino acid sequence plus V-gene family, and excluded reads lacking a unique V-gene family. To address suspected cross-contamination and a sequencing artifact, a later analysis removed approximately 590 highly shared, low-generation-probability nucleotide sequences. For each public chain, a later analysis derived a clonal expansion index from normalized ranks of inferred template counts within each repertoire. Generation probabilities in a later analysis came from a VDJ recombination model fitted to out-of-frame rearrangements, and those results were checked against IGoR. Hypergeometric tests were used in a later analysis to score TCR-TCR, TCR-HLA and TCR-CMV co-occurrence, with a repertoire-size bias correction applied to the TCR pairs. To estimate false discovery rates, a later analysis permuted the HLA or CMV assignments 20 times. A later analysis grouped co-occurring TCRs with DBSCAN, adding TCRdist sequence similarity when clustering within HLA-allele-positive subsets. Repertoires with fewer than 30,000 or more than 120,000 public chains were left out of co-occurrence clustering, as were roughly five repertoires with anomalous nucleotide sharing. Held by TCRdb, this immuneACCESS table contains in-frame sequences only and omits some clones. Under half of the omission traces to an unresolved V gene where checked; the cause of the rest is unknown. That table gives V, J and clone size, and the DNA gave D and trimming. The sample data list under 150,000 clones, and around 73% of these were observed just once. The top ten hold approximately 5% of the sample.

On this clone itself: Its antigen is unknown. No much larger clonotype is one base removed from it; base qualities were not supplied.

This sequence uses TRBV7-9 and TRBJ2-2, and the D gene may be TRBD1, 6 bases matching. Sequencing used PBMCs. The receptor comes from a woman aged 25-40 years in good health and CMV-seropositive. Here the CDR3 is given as CASSLIQGGTGELFF. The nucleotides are TGTGCCAGCAGCTTAATACAGGGTGGAACCGGGGAGCTGTTTTTT.